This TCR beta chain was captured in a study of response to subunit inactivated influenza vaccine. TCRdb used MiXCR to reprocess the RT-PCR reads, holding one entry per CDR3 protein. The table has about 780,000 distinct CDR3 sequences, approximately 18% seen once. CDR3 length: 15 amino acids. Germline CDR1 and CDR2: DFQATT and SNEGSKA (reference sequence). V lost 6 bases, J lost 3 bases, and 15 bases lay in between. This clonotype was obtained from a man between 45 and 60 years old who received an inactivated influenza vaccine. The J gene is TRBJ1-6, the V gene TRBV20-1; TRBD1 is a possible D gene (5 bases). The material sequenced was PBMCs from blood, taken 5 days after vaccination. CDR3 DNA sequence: TGCAGTGCCCTGCCCGGGACGATCTATAATTCACCCCTCCACTTT. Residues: CSALPGTIYNSPLHF.